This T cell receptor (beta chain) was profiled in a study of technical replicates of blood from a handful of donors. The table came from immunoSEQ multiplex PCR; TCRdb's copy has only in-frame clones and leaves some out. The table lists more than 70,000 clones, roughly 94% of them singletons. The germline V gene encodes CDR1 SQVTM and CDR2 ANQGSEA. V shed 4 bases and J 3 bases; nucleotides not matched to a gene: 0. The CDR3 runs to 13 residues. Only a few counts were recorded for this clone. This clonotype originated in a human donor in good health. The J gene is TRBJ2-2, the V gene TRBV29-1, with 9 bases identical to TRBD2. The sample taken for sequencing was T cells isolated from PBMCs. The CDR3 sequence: CSVVAGDTGELFF. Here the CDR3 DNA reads TGCAGCGTTGTAGCGGGGGACACCGGGGAGCTGTTTTTT.